The present T cell receptor beta chain was sequenced within a study of T-cell reconstitution after alpha-beta-depleted transplantation in children. Whole-study findings and limits: Several hundred rapidly expanded clones from non-depleted graft cells reportedly supplied alpha-beta T cells about two months post-transplant. One year post-transplant, T-cell counts and diversity were largely derived from T cells produced anew. Surviving recipient cells, namely T cells and thymic progenitors, were the source of high day-60 TCRbeta diversity in some patients.

CDR1 and CDR2 from the germline V gene are SGHRS and YFSETQ. The V and J ends lost 0 bases and 6 bases respectively, with 13 bases between them. This CDR3 region has 14 residues. Unique molecular identifiers were used in preparing the TCRbeta library. TCRdb reanalysed the PCR reads using MiXCR and keeps one entry per CDR3 protein. This table has around 700,000 distinct CDR3 sequences, over 10% appearing once. Worth noting for this clonotype: Its matching antigen is unknown.

This TCR was sampled from a girl aged 2-10 years with congenital amegakaryocytic thrombocytopenia, due to receive a stem cell transplant. The gene calls are TRBV5-1 and TRBJ2-7; D tentatively fits TRBD1 or TRBD2 (5 bases each). The sequenced sample was PBMCs, obtained before TCRalphabeta/CD19-depleted stem cell transplant. CDR3 coding DNA: TGCGCCAGCAGCTTGGAGGGTCGGGGCTCCGAGCAGTACTTC. Translating it yields CASSLEGRGSEQYF.